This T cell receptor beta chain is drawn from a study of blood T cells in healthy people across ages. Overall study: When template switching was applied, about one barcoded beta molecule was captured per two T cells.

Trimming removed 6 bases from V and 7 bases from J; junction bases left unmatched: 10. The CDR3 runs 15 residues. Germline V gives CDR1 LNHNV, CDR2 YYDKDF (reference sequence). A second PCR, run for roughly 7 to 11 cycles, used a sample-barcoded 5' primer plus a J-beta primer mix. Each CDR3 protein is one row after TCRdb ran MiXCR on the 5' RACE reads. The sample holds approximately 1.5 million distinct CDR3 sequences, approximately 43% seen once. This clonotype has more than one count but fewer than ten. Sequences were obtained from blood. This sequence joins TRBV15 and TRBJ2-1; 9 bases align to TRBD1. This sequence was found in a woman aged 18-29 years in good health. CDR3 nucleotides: TGTGCCACCAGGAACTACAGGGGGCGGTTGAATGAGCAGTTCTTC. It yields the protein CATRNYRGRLNEQFF.